This TCR beta chain was captured by sequencing in a study of post-analysis software for immune sequencing data (dated by TCRdb to the mid-2010s). For context, the study as a whole: The recorded disease courses included relapsing-remitting, secondary progressive and progressive-relapsing multiple sclerosis, and some patients had no subtype annotation. The patient repertoires were set against about 12 previously published healthy control repertoires from donors whose ages ranged from roughly 6 to 27 years. A subset of samples was prepared in parallel using single-end sample barcoding, then pooled and co-amplified after Illumina adapter ligation. Points the paper makes about the study in general: The control group was slightly older than the multiple sclerosis patient group. Significantly lower normalized Chao1 diversity was found in multiple sclerosis patients than in controls, suggesting substantial peripheral T-cell clonal expansion. Strong co-clustering of samples prepared in the same batch was shown by direct clustering with F measure, prompting a batch-effect correction. Patients showed significantly higher frequencies than controls for a handful of TRBV segments, among them TRBV5-6, TRBV5-1 and TRBV20-1.

CDR1 is given as PRHDT and CDR2 as FYEKMQ, both from the germline V gene (reference sequence). The junction shows trimming of 2 bases on V and 2 bases on J, plus 13 bases between the germline ends. There are 15 amino acids in the CDR3, from cysteine to phenylalanine inclusive. Just the 45-base CDR3 DNA is kept, in frame starting at base 1. TCR beta repertoires were profiled from peripheral blood of 10 to 15 young patients with multiple sclerosis to demonstrate the VDJtools post-analysis software. The multiple sclerosis patients were children and adolescents between roughly 6 and 16 years of age. The table lists this clonotype with a few counts. No antigen is known for it. Per-base quality was not reported, and no clone a single base away is much larger than it. The library was made by PCR. The listed sequencing device is Illumina HiSeq 2500. To reduce PCR and sequencing biases, unique molecular identifiers were incorporated into the TCR beta cDNA libraries. Approximately 500,000 cDNA molecules were obtained per 1 to 10 million input T cells, so each molecule approximated one T cell. The same protocol used for the earlier healthy control dataset was applied to prepare and sequence the patient libraries. Samples belonging to the same batch were prepared together, multiplexed and sequenced on a shared HiSeq lane. Per the original workflow: MIGEC was used to process the raw barcoded reads, and molecular identifier groups with only a single read were discarded before consensus assembly and CDR3 extraction. VDJtools was used for post-analysis of the clonotype tables, and diversity was normalized by down-sampling every dataset to the size of the smallest sample. To correct batch-related cross-sample contamination, repertoire overlap clustering matched CDR3 amino acid sequences but not nucleotide sequences. TCRdb took the public reads, trimmed them with fastp at Q25, ran MiXCR for clone calling and kept in-frame beta chains. Duplicate CDR3 protein sequences are folded into a single record with the most common DNA and genes. Clone size and V and J calls follow TCRdb, not the original study. The sample records 700,000 to 900,000 distinct CDR3 sequences, about 45% of which are singletons. Of the sample, 4% to 5% is held by the ten largest clones.

The V gene is TRBV13 and the J gene is TRBJ2-7, with the D gene uncertain. This TCR was recovered from a girl under 18 with multiple sclerosis. Sequenced: blood. The CDR3 region: CASSLKGGSTYEQYF. In nucleotides, the sequence is TGTGCCAGCAGCTTAAAAGGCGGTAGTACCTACGAGCAGTACTTC.